These 24 T cell receptor beta chains were all obtained from the same sample, sequenced in a study of low-dose radiotherapy and immunotherapy resistance in tumors. TRAV- and TRBV-specific primers were used for first-strand cDNA, which covered alpha and beta chains. TCR amplification used about 18 PCR cycles, a constant-region primer and a V-primer adapter. TCRdb processed the reads anew with MiXCR; each CDR3 protein has one entry. The sample records tens of thousands of distinct CDR3 sequences, approximately 31% being singletons. Documented time point: before trial treatment. The sample consisted of PBMCs, taken before treatment. The receptors come from a female donor with ovarian cancer.

Ten or more counts support this clonotype. The chain has TRBV6-2 or TRBV6-3 and TRBJ2-3; D remains ambiguous. V lost 5 bases and J lost 2, with 8 bases in between. The CDR3 runs 13 residues. The germline V gene has CDR1 MNHEY and CDR2 SVGEGT. This CDR3 reads CASSDDPTDTQYF. The CDR3 DNA reads TGTGCCAGCAGTGACGACCCCACAGATACGCAGTATTTT.

This clonotype was seen ten or more times. The V gene is TRBV7-2, the J gene TRBJ2-7; weak D call: TRBD1 (6 bases). This CDR3 is built from 13 residues. V gave up 0 bases and J gave up 7 bases, with 10 bases separating them. Germline V CDR1 and CDR2: SGHTA, FQGNSA. The CDR3 spells CASSLAFRGEQYF. The CDR3 DNA reads TGTGCCAGCAGCTTAGCGTTTAGGGGGGAGCAGTACTTC. The entire variable domain, with the rest obtained from reference TRBV7-2 and TRBJ2-7, is as follows: GAGVSQSPSNKVTEKGKDVELRCDPISGHTALYWYRQSLGQGLEFLIYFQGNSAPDKSGLPSDRFSAERTGGSVSTLTIQRTQQEDSAVYLCASSLAFRGEQYFGPGTRLTVT.

This clonotype appeared many times. Here the CDR3 reads CASSDRTSGYTDTQYF. CDR3 coding DNA: TGTGCCAGCAGTGACCGGACTAGCGGTTACACAGATACGCAGTATTTT. V is TRBV6-2 or TRBV6-3 and J is TRBJ2-3; 10 bases match TRBD2. V dropped 5 bases and J dropped 2; count of bases not matched to a gene: 7. The CDR3 totals 16 residues. Germline CDR1 and CDR2: MNHEY and SVGEGT.

This clonotype was picked up many times. The gene calls are TRBV7-3 and TRBJ2-3, with a tentative D call TRBD2 (5 bases). CDR1 SGHTA and CDR2 FQGTGA come from the germline V gene. The germline V and J ends were trimmed by 6 bases and 2 bases, with 24 bases remaining between them. This CDR3 comprises 18 residues. In DNA, the CDR3 is TGTGCCAGCAGTCCCGGGATTTCAATTCGGGCAAACACAGATACGCAGTATTTT. It encodes CASSPGISIRANTDTQYF.

This clonotype was seen more than once but under ten times. J is TRBJ2-1 and V is TRBV6-2 or TRBV6-3, with D perhaps given as TRBD1 or TRBD2 (5 bases each). V was cut by 2 bases and J by 8 bases, with 22 bases left in between. This CDR3 comprises 17 residues. The germline gives CDR1 MNHEY, CDR2 SVGEGT. Here the CDR3 reads CASSYPLGEAERDEQFF. CDR3 sequence (DNA): TGTGCCAGCAGTTACCCCCTGGGGGAAGCGGAGAGGGATGAGCAGTTCTTC.

This clonotype appeared many times. The chain carries TRBV11-2 and TRBJ2-7; TRBD1 matches 8 bases. CDR1 and CDR2 (germline): SGHAT, FQNNGV. The CDR3 is 14 amino acids. Trimming cost V 7 bases and J 2 bases; bases outside gene matches: 7. The CDR3, as DNA: TGTGCCAGCACCTCATTGGACAGGGCCTACGAGCAGTACTTC. Protein sequence: CASTSLDRAYEQYF.

This clonotype was recorded many times. The J gene is TRBJ2-7, the V gene TRBV20-1; D is perhaps TRBD1 (5 bases). Trimming removed 0 bases from V and 6 bases from J, with 9 bases in between. This CDR3 is built from 12 residues. Germline CDR1 is DFQATT and CDR2 is SNEGSKA (reference sequence). CDR3 in amino acids: CSARDQGPEQYF. Written as DNA, the CDR3 is TGCAGTGCTAGAGATCAGGGCCCCGAGCAGTACTTC.

This chain links TRBV28 with TRBJ1-2; D possibly corresponds to TRBD1 (5 bases). The CDR3 contains 14 residues. Trimming removed 5 bases at V and 0 bases at J, with 10 bases between. Germline loops: CDR1 MDHEN, CDR2 SYDVKM. CDR3 coding DNA: TGTGCCAGCAGTGGTCCGGGACCTAACTATGGCTACACCTTC. Translated, it gives CASSGPGPNYGYTF.

This clonotype was observed a handful of times. The genes are TRBV12-3 or TRBV12-4 and TRBJ2-3; D may match TRBD1 or TRBD2 (5 bases each). The CDR3 consists of 12 residues. The V and J ends lost 8 bases and 5 bases respectively, with 11 bases between them. The CDR3 region has the DNA TGTGCCAGCGCCTTTGGGGGAGATACGCAGTATTTT. It codes for CASAFGGDTQYF.

As to this clonotype: A far larger clone is only one base removed, so a read error is likely. V gene TRBV7-3 combines with J gene TRBJ2-5, with 10 bases that match TRBD2. The CDR3 consists of 16 residues. V lost 4 bases, J lost 7 bases, and 12 bases stayed unmatched. CDR1 and CDR2 from the germline V gene are SGHTA and FQGTGA. The CDR3 loop reads CASSSPGLARVPTQYF. The CDR3 DNA follows: TGTGCCAGCAGCTCCCCGGGACTAGCGCGAGTGCCGACCCAGTACTTC. Full variable domain (missing parts from reference TRBV7-3 and TRBJ2-5): GAGVSQTPSNKVTEKGKYVELRCDPISGHTALYWYRQSLGQGPEFLIYFQGTGAADDSGLPNDRFFAVRPEGSVSTLKIQRTERGDSAVYLCASSSPGLARVPTQYFGPGTRLLVL.

As concerns this clonotype: This likely traces to a read error, being one base from a far larger clone. The rearrangement joins TRBV28 to TRBJ2-1; 15 bases agree with TRBD2. In germline, CDR1 is MDHEN, CDR2 SYDVKM. The length of the CDR3 is 19 residues. CDR3 loop: CTSTPGGLAGGRAYNEQFF. The DNA for the CDR3 is TGTACCAGCACCCCAGGGGGACTAGCGGGAGGCAGGGCCTACAATGAGCAGTTCTTC.

V is TRBV4-1 and J is TRBJ2-1, with TRBD2 matching over 12 bases. CDR1 is MGHRA, CDR2 YSYEKL, per germline. J was trimmed by 6 bases and V by 2 bases; bases with no gene match: 2. CDR3 length: 15 residues. The CDR3 DNA follows: TGCGCCAGCAGCCAAAGGACTAGCGGGGCCAATGAGCAGTTCTTC. Translated: CASSQRTSGANEQFF.

This clonotype was seen ten or more times. The chain joins TRBV10-2 to TRBJ2-3, with TRBD2 as a possible D gene (6 bases). Per germline, CDR1 WSHSY and CDR2 SAAADI. V was shortened by 2 bases and J by 4 bases, with 10 bases between the two germline ends. This CDR3 contains 14 residues. CDR3 loop: CASSERRLADTQYF. The CDR3, as DNA: TGCGCCAGCAGTGAGAGGAGACTAGCAGATACGCAGTATTTT.

This clonotype was seen many times. J is TRBJ1-6 and V is TRBV12-3 or TRBV12-4; 7 positions agree with TRBD1. With V trimmed by 2 bases and J by 11 bases, 6 bases remained unmatched. The CDR3 length is 14 residues. CDR3 bases: TGTGCCAGCAGTTTAAAGACAGGGACAACACCCCTCCACTTT. It yields the protein CASSLKTGTTPLHF.

At least ten counts were recorded for this clonotype. The chain carries TRBV6-2 or TRBV6-3 and TRBJ2-2; possibly TRBD2 for D (5 bases). The germline V gene encodes CDR1 MNHEY and CDR2 SVGEGT. Trimming removed 0 bases at V and 6 bases at J, with 8 bases between. This CDR3 is 14 amino acids long. As DNA, the CDR3 is TGTGCCAGCAGTTACTCGAGAGGGTCCGGGGAGCTGTTTTTT. It translates to CASSYSRGSGELFF.

This clonotype was seen at least ten times. The chain recombines TRBV29-1 with TRBJ2-3, with D tentatively TRBD2 (6 bases). Germline V lookup: CDR1 SQVTM, CDR2 ANQGSEA. Trimming left V 4 bases short and J 0 bases short, with 14 bases between. The CDR3 runs to 15 residues. The CDR3 DNA is TGCAGCGTTGTTTTCTTGCGGGAAAGCACAGATACGCAGTATTTT. Amino acids: CSVVFLRESTDTQYF.

The V and J genes are TRBV10-3 and TRBJ2-7; 9 bases are a match to TRBD2. This CDR3 has 15 residues. The germline V gene encodes CDR1 ENHRY and CDR2 SYGVKD. The J segment lost 4 bases and the V segment lost 2 bases, leaving 6 bases of the junction unmatched. The CDR3 DNA reads TGTGCCATCAGTGAGGGCTCTAGCGGGATTTACGAGCAGTACTTC. Encoded protein: CAISEGSSGIYEQYF.

This clonotype has a count of ten or more. For the CDR3, the DNA is TGTGCCAGCAGTTTTAACGGGATTAACACCGGGGAGCTGTTTTTT. Translation gives CASSFNGINTGELFF. The chain recombines TRBV12-3 or TRBV12-4 with TRBJ2-2, with D tentatively TRBD2 (5 bases). The CDR3 length is 15 residues. Trimming left V 3 bases short and J 2 bases short, with 10 bases between.

The chain combines TRBV5-4 with TRBJ1-1, with TRBD1 matching 8 bases. This CDR3 contains 14 residues. Germline V gives CDR1 SGHNT, CDR2 YYREEE (reference sequence). With V trimmed by 0 bases and J by 3 bases, 1 base remained unmatched. The chain's CDR3 is CASSLGQGHTEAFF. The CDR3 DNA reads TGTGCCAGCAGCTTGGGACAGGGGCACACTGAAGCTTTCTTT.

This clonotype has at least ten counts. The chain links TRBV7-9 to TRBJ2-7, with D maybe TRBD1 (6 bases). Germline CDR1 SEHNR, CDR2 FQNEAQ (reference sequence). This CDR3 comprises 15 residues. With 3 bases removed from V and 2 bases from J, the gap between germline ends came to 14 bases. The CDR3 sequence is CASSLGGGAAYEQYF. CDR3 coding DNA: TGTGCCAGCAGCTTGGGTGGGGGCGCCGCCTACGAGCAGTACTTC. The entire variable domain, with the rest obtained from reference TRBV7-9 and TRBJ2-7, is as follows: DTGVSQNPRHKITKRGQNVTFRCDPISEHNRLYWYRQTLGQGPEFLTYFQNEAQLEKSRLLSDRFSAERPKGSFSTLEIQRTEQGDSAMYLCASSLGGGAAYEQYFGPGTRLTVT.

This clonotype was seen at least ten times. The chain employs TRBV2 and TRBJ2-4; TRBD1 matches 7 bases. The germline V gene has CDR1 SNHLY and CDR2 FYNNEI. V was clipped by 3 bases and J by 4 bases; unmatched bases: 6. There are 15 residues in the CDR3. The CDR3 spells CASSDPGQNKNIQYF. Here the CDR3 DNA reads TGTGCCAGCAGTGACCCGGGACAGAATAAAAACATTCAGTACTTC.

The chain combines TRBV4-1 with TRBJ2-3; D is undetermined. In germline, CDR1 is MGHRA, CDR2 YSYEKL. CDR3 length equals 16 residues. V was cut by 0 bases and J by 2 bases, with 12 bases left in between. In DNA form, the CDR3 reads TGCGCCAGCAGCCAAGATCTTATGCAGACCACAGATACGCAGTATTTT. The encoded protein is CASSQDLMQTTDTQYF.

The chain uses TRBV7-2 and TRBJ2-1; unclear D gene. The V end lost 2 bases, the J end lost 6 bases, and 11 bases lay between the germline ends. Germline values: CDR1 SGHTA, CDR2 FQGNSA. The CDR3 is 14 residues long. For the CDR3, the DNA is TGTGCCAGCAGCTTAAGTCAAGAAGGCAATGAGCAGTTCTTC. Its translation is CASSLSQEGNEQFF.

The genes are TRBV18 and TRBJ1-2, with 7 bases that match TRBD1. Germline loops: CDR1 KGHSH, CDR2 LQKENI. The CDR3 covers 16 residues. The J segment lost 2 bases and the V segment lost 3 bases, leaving 9 bases of the junction unmatched. The CDR3 sequence: CASSPPQGVFNYGYTF. The CDR3 DNA sequence: TGTGCCAGCTCACCTCCCCAGGGGGTGTTCAACTATGGCTACACCTTC.